The T cell receptor beta chain under discussion was sequenced for a study of graft-versus-host responses after intestinal transplantation. Overall study context: Multivisceral, liver-intestinal, or isolated intestinal transplants were received by the recipients. Once they had received anti-thymocyte globulin induction, all recipients took tacrolimus and steroids for about three years.

Study results and caveats: The marrow of recipients harbored GvH clones, and ileum or blood showed some of them first.

Measured with immunoSEQ multiplex PCR; TCRdb has only the in-frame clones, and not every one. The sample carries about 120,000 clones, around 95% recorded once. Remarks on this clone: No antigen is known for it.

Sequencing was performed on unstimulated CD8+ T cells sorted from spleen or lymph node cells, taken before intestinal transplant. The TCR was taken from a human donor who received an intestinal transplant.

As DNA, the CDR3 is TGTGCCACCAGCAGAGATAGAAAAACAGATAATGGTGAGCAGTTCTTC. It translates to CATSRDRKTDNGEQFF. The genes are TRBV15 and TRBJ2-1, with unresolved D. The CDR3 is made up of 16 amino acids. V lost 0 bases and J 9 bases, leaving 18 bases between the germline ends. Germline loops: CDR1 LNHNV, CDR2 YYDKDF (reference sequence).